This T cell receptor beta chain is from a study of blood T cell repertoires in COVID-19. In its sample, this clone was seen a few times. Libraries were prepared by immunoSEQ multiplex PCR; TCRdb keeps only in-frame clonotypes and omits some of them. The top ten hold 6% to 9.5% of the sample, which has 200,000 to 250,000 clones, 65% to 90% seen once. The CDR3 contains 14 residues. With V trimmed by 3 bases and J by 8 bases, 6 bases remained unmatched. The germline V gene has CDR1 SGDLS and CDR2 YYNGEE. The sample taken for sequencing was peripheral blood. The rearrangement uses TRBV9 and TRBJ1-2; 11 bases line up with TRBD1. This TCR was recovered from a woman aged 50 to 65 with acute or convalescent COVID-19. The CDR3 nucleotides read TGTGCCAGCAGCGCCCGGACAGGGGGCTTCGGCTACACCTTC. Its translation is CASSARTGGFGYTF.